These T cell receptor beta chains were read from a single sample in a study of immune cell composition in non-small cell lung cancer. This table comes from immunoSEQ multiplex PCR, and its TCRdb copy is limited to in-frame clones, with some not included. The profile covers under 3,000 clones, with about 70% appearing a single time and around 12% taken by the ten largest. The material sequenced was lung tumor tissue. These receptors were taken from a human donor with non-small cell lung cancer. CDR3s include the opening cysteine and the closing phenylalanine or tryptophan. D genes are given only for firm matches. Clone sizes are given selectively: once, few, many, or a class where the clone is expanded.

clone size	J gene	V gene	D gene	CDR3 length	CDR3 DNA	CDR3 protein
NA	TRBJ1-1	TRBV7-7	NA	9	TGTGCTGCAGGGGCGGAAGCTTTCTTT	CAAGAEAFF
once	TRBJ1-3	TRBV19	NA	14	TGTGCCAGTAGTGACCCCCGGAGCGGAAACACCATATATTTT	CASSDPRSGNTIYF
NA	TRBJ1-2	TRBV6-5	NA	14	TGTGCCAGCAGTTACTCGACTGCGGGCTCTGGCTACACCTTC	CASSYSTAGSGYTF
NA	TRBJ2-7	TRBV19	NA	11	TGTGCCGCTGGCAGGGGTTACGAGCAGTACTTC	CAAGRGYEQYF
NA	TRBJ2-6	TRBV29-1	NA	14	TGCAGCGTCTCGGGAGCCTCTGGGGCCAACGTCCTGACTTTC	CSVSGASGANVLTF
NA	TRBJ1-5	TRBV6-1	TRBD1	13	TGTGCCAGCAGTACAGGGGGCCATCAGCCCCAGCATTTT	CASSTGGHQPQHF
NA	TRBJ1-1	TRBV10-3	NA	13	TGTGCCATCTGGGAGGGAATCTACACTGAAGCTTTCTTT	CAIWEGIYTEAFF
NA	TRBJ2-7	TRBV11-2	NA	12	TGTGCCAGCAGTTTTAGCTCCTACGAGCAGTACTTC	CASSFSSYEQYF
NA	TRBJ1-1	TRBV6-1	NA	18	TGTGCCAGCAGTGAATGGGGAGGGTCAGTTGGGACGAACACTGAAGCTTTCTTT	CASSEWGGSVGTNTEAFF
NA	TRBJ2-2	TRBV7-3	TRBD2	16	TGTGCCAGCAGCTTTGCAGCGGGGGGGCTAACCGGGGAGCTGTTTTTT	CASSFAAGGLTGELFF
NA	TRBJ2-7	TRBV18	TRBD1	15	TGTGCCAGCTCACCCCCAAGTAGGGGGCCCTACGAGCAGTACTTC	CASSPPSRGPYEQYF
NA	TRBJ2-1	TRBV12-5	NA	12	TGTGCTAGTGGCACCGGTTGGAATGAGCAGTTCTTC	CASGTGWNEQFF
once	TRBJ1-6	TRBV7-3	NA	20	TGTGCCAGCAGCTCCCCCCCCTGTGGTGACCACAGCTCCTATAATTCACCCCTCCACTTT	CASSSPPCGDHSSYNSPLHF
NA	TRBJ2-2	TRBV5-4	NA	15	TGTGCCAGCAGCTTATCGCCTAGAGGCACCGGGGAGCTGTTTTTT	CASSLSPRGTGELFF
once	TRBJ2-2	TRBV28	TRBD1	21	TGTGCCAGCAGTTTCCCCACTCCCCTAAGTACAGGGGGAGGGAACACCGGGGAGCTGTTTTTT	CASSFPTPLSTGGGNTGELFF
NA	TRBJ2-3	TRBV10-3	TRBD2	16	TGTGCCATCAGTGGGCCGGGACTAGCATTTACAGATACGCAGTATTTT	CAISGPGLAFTDTQYF
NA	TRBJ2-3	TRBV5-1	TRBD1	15	TGCGCCAGCAGCCCCCCGGGACAGAGCACAGATACGCAGTATTTT	CASSPPGQSTDTQYF
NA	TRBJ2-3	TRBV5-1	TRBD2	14	TGCGCCAGCAGCCCGGGGGGTTACACAGATACGCAGTATTTT	CASSPGGYTDTQYF
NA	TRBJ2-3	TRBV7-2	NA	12	TGTGCCAGCAGCTTTCTCAGGGATACGCAGTATTTT	CASSFLRDTQYF
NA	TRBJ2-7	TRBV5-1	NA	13	TGCGCCAGCAGTGTCTGGACAGCGGACGAGCAGTACTTC	CASSVWTADEQYF
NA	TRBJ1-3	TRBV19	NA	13	TGTGCCAGTAGTCGGTCTGCCGGAAACACCATATATTTT	CASSRSAGNTIYF
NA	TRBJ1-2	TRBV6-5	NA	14	TGTGCCAGCAGTTACTCGAAAGGAGTCTATGGCTACACCTTC	CASSYSKGVYGYTF
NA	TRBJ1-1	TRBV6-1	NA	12	TGTGCCAGCACCATCGGTAACTCTGAAGCTTTCTTT	CASTIGNSEAFF
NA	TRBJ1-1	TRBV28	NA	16	TGTGCCAGCAGTTTAATAGGCTCCGGGGAAGTGAATGAAGCTTTCTTT	CASSLIGSGEVNEAFF